Shown below are 13 T cell receptor beta chains from a single sample sequenced in a study of T cell responses to AZD1222 COVID-19 vaccine. Measured with immunoSEQ multiplex PCR; TCRdb has only the in-frame clones, and not every one. The table has 110,000 to 150,000 clones, 70% to 90% seen once; the top ten hold approximately 3.4%. The specimen comprised peripheral blood, sampled on day 0 of AZD1222 vaccination. The receptors shown here come from an adult in good health.

The rearrangement uses TRBV30 and TRBJ2-2, with D unresolved. The CDR3 has 16 residues. The V end was cut by 2 bases, the J end by 6 bases, with 19 bases between. Germline loops: CDR1 GTSNPN, CDR2 SVGIG (reference sequence). The CDR3, as DNA: TGTGCCTGGAGTCGCGGTTTGGGCCATGAATCCGGGGAGCTGTTTTTT. It encodes CAWSRGLGHESGELFF.

J is TRBJ1-2 and V is TRBV18, with D possibly being TRBD1 (6 bases). This CDR3 has 15 amino acids. Germline V lookup: CDR1 KGHSH, CDR2 LQKENI. V lost 1 base and J lost 6, with 15 bases in between. The CDR3 nucleotides are TGTGCCAGCTCACCACAGGGGGTCTCCCGGGATGGCTACACCTTC. Residues: CASSPQGVSRDGYTF.

This clone has just one count. This chain uses TRBV6-5 with TRBJ1-1, with D possibly TRBD1 on 6 matching bases. The CDR3 totals 12 residues. Germline V gene sequence: CDR1 MNHEY, CDR2 SVGAGI. Trimming removed 5 bases from V and 5 bases from J, with 9 bases in between. The CDR3 bases are TGTGCCAGCAGTAGAAGGGGGACTGAAGCTTTCTTT. It encodes CASSRRGTEAFF.

J is TRBJ2-5 and V is TRBV21-1; TRBD2 is the table's D call, not checked against the DNA. TRBV21-1 is marked as a pseudogene. The CDR3 length is 15 residues. CDR3 nucleotide sequence: TGTGCCAGCAGCAAAGTTGGACTGAAGGAGGAGACCCAGTACTTC. Amino acid sequence: CASSKVGLKEETQYF.

This clone was detected once. Here the CDR3 DNA reads TGTGCCTGGAGTCCTCCGACACCTGCCTACGAGCAGTACTTC. It translates to CAWSPPTPAYEQYF. V and J are TRBV30 and TRBJ2-7, with D unclear. There are 14 residues in the CDR3. V gave up 2 bases and J gave up 2 bases, with 13 bases separating them. Per the germline V gene, CDR1 is GTSNPN and CDR2 is SVGIG (reference sequence).

V usage is TRBV7-8 and J usage is TRBJ2-7; 8 bases agree with TRBD2. The CDR3 covers 14 residues. Per germline, CDR1 SGHVS and CDR2 FQNEAQ. Trimming removed 5 bases from V and 6 bases from J; junction bases left unmatched: 9. In DNA form, the CDR3 reads TGTGCCAGCAGCCTCGGGGTAGCGGGACGCGAGCAGTACTTC. Encoded protein: CASSLGVAGREQYF.

This clone was observed once. This chain connects TRBV4-1 to TRBJ1-2; D may be TRBD1 (5 bases). The CDR3 has 15 residues. V lost 4 bases, J lost 5 bases, and 17 bases lay in between. Germline assignment: CDR1 MGHRA and CDR2 YSYEKL. The CDR3 DNA reads TGCGCCAGCAGCCCAAATCAAGGGGTGACGTATGGCTACACCTTC. This codes for CASSPNQGVTYGYTF.

The DNA for the CDR3 is TGTGCCACCTCGGACAGAGAGAATCAGCCCCAGCATTTT. This sequence encodes CATSDRENQPQHF. This chain uses TRBV19 with TRBJ1-5, with D perhaps matching TRBD1 (6 bases). V lost 10 bases, J lost 4 bases, and 14 bases lay in between. CDR1 and CDR2 (germline): LNHDA, SQIVND (reference sequence). The CDR3 spans 13 residues.

The V gene is TRBV7-2, the J gene TRBJ1-2, with TRBD1 matching 7 bases. V lost 5 bases, J lost 2 bases, and 17 bases stayed unmatched. The CDR3 covers 18 residues. In germline, CDR1 is SGHTA, CDR2 FQGNSA. CDR3 DNA sequence: TGTGCCAGCAGCCTTCCTCAGGACAGGCGGGTATTGAACTATGGCTACACCTTC. Residues: CASSLPQDRRVLNYGYTF.

V gene TRBV4-1 combines with J gene TRBJ2-1, with D hard to call. V lost 0 bases, J lost 2 bases, and 8 bases lay in between. There are 15 residues in the CDR3. The germline gives CDR1 MGHRA, CDR2 YSYEKL. The DNA of the CDR3 is TGCGCCAGCAGCCAAGATAAGGAAGCCTACAATGAGCAGTTCTTC. Its protein product is CASSQDKEAYNEQFF.

Only a few counts were recorded for this clone. The DNA of the CDR3 is TGTGCCAGCTCCGGTGGTCAGGACACTGAAGCTTTCTTT. Residues: CASSGGQDTEAFF. The chain joins TRBV18 to TRBJ1-1; D ambiguous. The V and J ends lost 6 bases and 3 bases respectively, with 11 bases between them. This CDR3 comprises 13 residues. Germline CDR1 and CDR2: KGHSH and LQKENI.

The chain employs TRBV3-1 (or the pseudogene TRBV3-2) and TRBJ2-3, with D unresolved. The CDR3 sequence is 16 residues long. V lost 1 base and J lost 2, with 13 bases in between. In germline, CDR1 is LGHDT, CDR2 YNNKEL (reference sequence). The CDR3 nucleotides read TGTGCCAGCAGCCAAGCTAGAACCCAGCTCACAGATACGCAGTATTTT. Translation gives CASSQARTQLTDTQYF.

This clone was seen more than once but under ten times. The chain links TRBV14 to TRBJ2-1; 11 bases are a match to TRBD2. The CDR3 covers 16 residues. The V segment lost 4 bases and the J segment 4 bases; nucleotides outside the gene matches: 6. Germline V gives CDR1 SGHDN, CDR2 FVKESK. CDR3 sequence (DNA): TGTGCCAGCAGCCCCTTAGCGGGAGGGTTATACAATGAGCAGTTCTTC. This gives the protein CASSPLAGGLYNEQFF.